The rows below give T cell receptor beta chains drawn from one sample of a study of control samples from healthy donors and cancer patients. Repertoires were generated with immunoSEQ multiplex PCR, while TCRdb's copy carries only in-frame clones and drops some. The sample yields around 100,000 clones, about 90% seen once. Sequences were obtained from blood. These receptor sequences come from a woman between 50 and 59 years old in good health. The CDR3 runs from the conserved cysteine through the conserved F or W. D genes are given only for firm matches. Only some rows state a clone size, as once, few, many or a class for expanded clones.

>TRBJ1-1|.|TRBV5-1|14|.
TGCGCCAGCAGCTTGGCCTATGGTAGCACTGAAGCTTTCTTT
CASSLAYGSTEAFF
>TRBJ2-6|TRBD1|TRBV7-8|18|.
TGTGCCAGCAGCGAAACCCGTAGGGGGCTAAGGGGGGCCAACGTCCTGACTTTC
CASSETRRGLRGANVLTF
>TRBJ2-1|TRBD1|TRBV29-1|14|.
TGCAGCGTTCTATCCGGGACAGGGGGCAATGAGCAGTTCTTC
CSVLSGTGGNEQFF
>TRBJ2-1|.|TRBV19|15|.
TGTGCCAGTAGTTCAGCCCAGCGGCTATACAATGAGCAGTTCTTC
CASSSAQRLYNEQFF
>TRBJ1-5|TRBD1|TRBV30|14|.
TGTGCCTGGAGTGTACAGGGGGGCCGCCAGCCCCAGCATTTT
CAWSVQGGRQPQHF
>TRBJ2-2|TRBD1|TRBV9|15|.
TGTGCCAGCAGCGGCGGACAGGGGGCCCCCGGGGAGCTGTTTTTT
CASSGGQGAPGELFF
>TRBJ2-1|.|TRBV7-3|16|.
TGTGCCAGCAGCTTAACTCTTACTGACGACCCCCATGAGCAGTTCTTC
CASSLTLTDDPHEQFF
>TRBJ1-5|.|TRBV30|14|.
TGTGCCTGGAGTATTGTTGGGGCGTCTCAGCCCCAGCATTTT
CAWSIVGASQPQHF
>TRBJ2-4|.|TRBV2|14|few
TGTGCCAGCAGTGATTTTGTTGGCAAAAACATTCAGTACTTC
CASSDFVGKNIQYF
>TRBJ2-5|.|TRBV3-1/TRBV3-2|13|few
TGTGCCAGCAGCCCGTTGGGGGGAAGTAAAGAGTACTTC
CASSPLGGSKEYF
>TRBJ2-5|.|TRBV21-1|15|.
TGTGCCAGCAGCAAATCCAGGGGATATCAAGAGACCCAGTACTTC
CASSKSRGYQETQYF
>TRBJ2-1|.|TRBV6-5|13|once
TGTGCCAGCTCCGGTAGCTCCTACAATGAGCAGTTCTTC
CASSGSSYNEQFF
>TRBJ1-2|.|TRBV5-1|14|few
TGCGCCAGCAGCTTGTGGCCCAGGGATGGAGGCTACACCTTC
CASSLWPRDGGYTF
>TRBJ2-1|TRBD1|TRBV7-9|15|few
TGTGCCAGCAGCCCTCGGGACAGCTCCTACAATGAGCAGTTCTTC
CASSPRDSSYNEQFF
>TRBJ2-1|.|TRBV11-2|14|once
TGTGCCAGCAGGCGACCGGGGGGCCTCAATGAGCAGTTCTTC
CASRRPGGLNEQFF
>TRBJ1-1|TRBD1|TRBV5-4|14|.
TGTGCCAGCAGGCCAGACAGGGAGTGGACTGAAGCTTTCTTT
CASRPDREWTEAFF
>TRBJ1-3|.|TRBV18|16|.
TGTGCCAGCTCAATCCAGGGGCCCGACTCTGGAAACACCATATATTTT
CASSIQGPDSGNTIYF
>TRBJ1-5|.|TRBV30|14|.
TGTGCCTGGGGAGTTAGCGGTTCCCAGAGGCCCCAGCATTTT
CAWGVSGSQRPQHF
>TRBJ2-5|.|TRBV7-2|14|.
TGTGCCAGCAGCTTAGAAGCCTTTCAAGAGACCCAGTACTTC
CASSLEAFQETQYF
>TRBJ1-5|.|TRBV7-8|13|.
TGTGCCAGCAGCTTACAAGGGAATCAGCCCCAGCATTTT
CASSLQGNQPQHF
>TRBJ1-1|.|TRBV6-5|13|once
TGTGCCAGCAGCCGAGCTTTAGACAGGCAAGCTTTCTTT
CASSRALDRQAFF
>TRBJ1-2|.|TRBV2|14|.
TGTGCCAGCAGTGAAACCGCCCAGGTGGGGGGCTACACCTTC
CASSETAQVGGYTF
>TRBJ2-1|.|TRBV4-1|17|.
TGCGCCAGCAGCCAAGATCGAGACCAATCCTCTTACAATGAGCAGTTCTTC
CASSQDRDQSSYNEQFF
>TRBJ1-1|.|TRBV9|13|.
TGTGCCAGCAGCGTAGAGCTGAACACTGAAGCTTTCTTT
CASSVELNTEAFF
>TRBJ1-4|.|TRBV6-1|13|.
TGTGCCAGCAGTGAAGTCGGTTATGAAAAACTGTTTTTT
CASSEVGYEKLFF
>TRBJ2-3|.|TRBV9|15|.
TGTGCCAGTACCCTTAGCGGCTTTAGCGCAGATACGCAGTATTTT
CASTLSGFSADTQYF
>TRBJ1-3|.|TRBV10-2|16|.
TGCGCCAGCAGTCCTATGGCTCAGGGGCCTGGAAACACCATATATTTT
CASSPMAQGPGNTIYF
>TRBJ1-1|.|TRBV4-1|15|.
TGCGCCAGCAGCCAAGGCCGACAGACGAACACTGAAGCTTTCTTT
CASSQGRQTNTEAFF
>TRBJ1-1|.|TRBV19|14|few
TGTGCCAGTAGTATAGTAAGGGGGAACACTGAAGCTTTCTTT
CASSIVRGNTEAFF
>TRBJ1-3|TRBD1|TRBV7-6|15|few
TGTGCCAGCAGCTTAAAGCTGACAGGGACCGACACCATATATTTT
CASSLKLTGTDTIYF
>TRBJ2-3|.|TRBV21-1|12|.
TGTGCCAGCAGCCCCCCTAGCTATACGCAGTATTTT
CASSPPSYTQYF
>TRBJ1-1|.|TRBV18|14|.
TGTGCCAGCTCGGGATCCGTTCTTAACACTGAAGCTTTCTTT
CASSGSVLNTEAFF
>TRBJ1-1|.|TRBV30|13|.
TGTGCCGCGGGGGGCAGGGTATACACTGAAGCTTTCTTT
CAAGGRVYTEAFF
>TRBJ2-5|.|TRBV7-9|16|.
TGTGCCAGCAGCTACTCGGGTGGCGGCGTGGGGGAGACCCAGTACTTC
CASSYSGGGVGETQYF
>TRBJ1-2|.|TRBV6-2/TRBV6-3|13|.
TGTGCCAGCAGTTCCTTACAGGACTATGGCTACACCTTC
CASSSLQDYGYTF
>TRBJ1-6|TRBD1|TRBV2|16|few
TGTGCCAGCATTTCACCCGAGGGGGCGGGAAAATCACCCCTCCACTTT
CASISPEGAGKSPLHF
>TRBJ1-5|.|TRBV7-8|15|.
TGTGCCAGCAGCTTAGGAAAGGCCTCGAATCAGCCCCAGCATTTT
CASSLGKASNQPQHF